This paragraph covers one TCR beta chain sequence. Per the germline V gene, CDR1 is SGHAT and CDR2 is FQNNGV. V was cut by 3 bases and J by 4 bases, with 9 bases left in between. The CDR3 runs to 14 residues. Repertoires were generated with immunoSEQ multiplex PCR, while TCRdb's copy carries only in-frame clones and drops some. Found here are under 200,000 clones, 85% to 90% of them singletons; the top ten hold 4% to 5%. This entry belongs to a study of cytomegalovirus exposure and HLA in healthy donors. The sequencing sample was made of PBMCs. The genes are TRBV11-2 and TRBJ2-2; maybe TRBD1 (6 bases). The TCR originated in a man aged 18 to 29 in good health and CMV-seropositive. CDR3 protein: CASSFSRGTGELFF. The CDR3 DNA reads TGTGCCAGCAGCTTTAGCAGGGGCACCGGGGAGCTGTTTTTT.